This TCR beta chain was profiled in a study of OX40 agonist ivuxolimab in advanced cancers. For the study at large: Cohort: 80% to 90% men, mean age about 60, aged about 23 to 80.

Losses at the gene ends were 0 bases for V and 8 bases for J; bases not matched to a gene: 4. Germline CDR1 reads LNHDA; CDR2 reads SQIVND (reference sequence). This CDR3 has 14 residues. With regard to this clone: Antigen specificity is unknown.

Generated by immunoSEQ multiplex PCR, the TCRdb table keeps only in-frame clones and is missing some. This sample has 8,500 to 13,000 clones; around 74% occur once, and the top ten carry around 38%. Study-level results: At 0.1 to 3.0 mg/kg, CD4+ and CD8+ blood T cells expanded clonally by week 6.

Drawing of blood for sampling happened at baseline, at cycle 4 day 1, and at cycle 7 day 1. The clonotype comes from an adult with an advanced solid tumor such as melanoma, head and neck, liver or kidney cancer. This specimen consisted of CD4+ or CD8+ T cells sorted from blood, obtained in a trial of the OX40 agonist ivuxolimab. The V gene is TRBV19, the J gene TRBJ1-1; 9 nucleotides align to TRBD1. The CDR3 loop reads CASSIEGQGSEAFF. CDR3 DNA sequence: TGTGCCAGTAGTATAGAGGGACAGGGATCCGAAGCTTTCTTT.